This entry lists 2 T cell receptor beta chains sequenced from one sample in a study of CXCR3-negative and CXCR3-positive naive CD8 T cells (dated by TCRdb to between 2018 and 2021). Here is what the overall study found, with its caveats: Compared with CXCR3-negative naive cells, CXCR3-positive naive cells had TRB CDR3s with higher hydrophobicity (lower Kidera factor 4), lower energy, and higher strength and volume indices.

These receptors have no identified antigens. Sequencing instrument: NextSeq 550. The Human TCR Profiling Kit (MiLaboratory) was used to make UMI-labeled 5' RACE TRB cDNA libraries. Reads reprocessed by TCRdb are summarized as one entry per CDR3 protein sequence, and DNA is absent. Per the sample table, the count is 100,000 to 150,000 distinct CDR3 sequences. The ten biggest clones cover roughly 0.62% of the sample. The sequenced sample was naive CXCR3+ CD8+ T cells from blood. Taken with the paper, the label for cell subset or site translates to: CD45RO-CCR7+CD27+CD95- naive CD8+ T cells expressing CXCR3 (TNR3+). The receptors derive from a human donor in good health. Some clones in this sample may be carry-over from other donors' samples.

The chain is built from TRBV5-1 and TRBJ2-1; lacking DNA, the TRBD2 call made by TCRdb goes unchecked. The CDR3 is 14 amino acids. CDR1 is SGHRS and CDR2 is YFSETQ in the germline V gene. The CDR3 protein is CASRSGGPGNEQFF.

V and J are TRBV7-9 and TRBJ2-3; TCRdb calls TRBD2, which cannot be checked without DNA. Germline loops: CDR1 SEHNR, CDR2 FQNEAQ (reference sequence). The CDR3 is 16 residues long. The CDR3 loop reads CASSLTSGEFTDTQYF.